The next 28 T cell receptor beta chains were all read from a single sample in a study of cytomegalovirus exposure and HLA in healthy donors. The study ran its PCR with 60 Vbeta and 13 Jbeta primers. Generated by immunoSEQ multiplex PCR, the TCRdb table keeps only in-frame clones and is missing some. The table lists about 180,000 clones, approximately 80% of them singletons, with about 0.5% in the top ten. The sample was PBMCs. Receptors were obtained from a woman between 50 and 59 years old in good health and CMV-seronegative.

This chain joins TRBV7-6 and TRBJ2-5; TRBD1 matches 8 bases. The CDR3 runs 15 residues. CDR1 is SGHVS, CDR2 FNYEAQ, per germline. With 4 bases clipped from V and 5 bases from J, the junction kept 9 bases outside the gene matches. As DNA, the CDR3 is TGTGCCAGCAGCTACCGGGACAGGTTTATGGAGACCCAGTACTTC. Protein sequence: CASSYRDRFMETQYF.

A single count supports this clone. This chain connects TRBV18 to TRBJ2-1; D unresolved. Between the trimmed V and J ends, which lost 3 bases and 8 bases, there was a span of 8 bases. CDR1 is KGHSH and CDR2 is LQKENI in the germline V gene. The CDR3 runs 12 residues. CDR3 loop: CASSPRADEQFF. DNA of the CDR3: TGTGCCAGCTCACCTCGAGCTGATGAGCAGTTCTTC.

The rearrangement joins TRBV6-6 to TRBJ1-1; D call uncertain. The CDR3 runs 9 residues. The germline gives CDR1 MNHNY, CDR2 SVGAGI (reference sequence). Trimming left V 5 bases short and J 10 bases short, with 5 bases between. CDR3 sequence reads: CASSAGAFF. CDR3 coding DNA: TGTGCCAGCAGTGCAGGAGCTTTCTTT.

V is TRBV5-4 and J is TRBJ1-3; D possibly corresponds to TRBD1 (6 bases). Germline CDR1 SGHNT, CDR2 YYREEE (reference sequence). Trimming took off 0 bases at V and 4 bases at J, with 8 bases between the two ends. The CDR3 contains 14 residues. The CDR3 loop reads CASSLAGDGNTIYF. The CDR3 DNA reads TGTGCCAGCAGCTTGGCAGGGGACGGAAACACCATATATTTT.

This sequence joins TRBV9 and TRBJ2-1; 11 positions agree with TRBD2. The V and J ends lost 0 bases and 5 bases, in that order; junction bases with no gene match: 4. CDR1 and CDR2 from the germline V gene are SGDLS and YYNGEE. The CDR3 runs 16 residues. The CDR3 coding sequence is TGTGCCAGCAGCGTAGCTGGGACTAGCGGACACAATGAGCAGTTCTTC. Protein: CASSVAGTSGHNEQFF.

This chain uses TRBV9 with TRBJ2-3; maybe TRBD2 (6 bases). Germline CDR1 SGDLS, CDR2 YYNGEE. The length of the CDR3 is 15 residues. Trimming removed 3 bases at V and 4 bases at J, with 15 bases between. CDR3 amino acids: CASSARLVPADTQYF. In DNA, the CDR3 is TGTGCCAGCAGCGCCCGACTAGTCCCGGCAGATACGCAGTATTTT.

The chain couples TRBV27 to TRBJ2-5; 7 positions agree with TRBD2. Germline values: CDR1 MNHEY, CDR2 SMNVEV (reference sequence). This CDR3 comprises 14 residues. V dropped 6 bases and J dropped 1; count of bases not matched to a gene: 5. The CDR3 sequence: CASRFLAGQETQYF. DNA for the CDR3: TGTGCCAGCAGATTTTTAGCGGGCCAAGAGACCCAGTACTTC.

This clone showed up just once. The V call is TRBV28, the J call TRBJ2-2; D is unresolved. The germline V gene encodes CDR1 MDHEN and CDR2 SYDVKM. The ends were cut back, 5 bases at V and 1 base at J, with 2 bases in the middle. CDR3 length equals 12 residues. CDR3 DNA sequence: TGTGCCAGCAGTCAGAACACCGGGGAGCTGTTTTTT. Protein sequence: CASSQNTGELFF. Full variable domain (outside the CDR3, taken from reference TRBV28 and TRBJ2-2): DVKVTQSSRYLVKRTGEKVFLECVQDMDHENMFWYRQDPGLGLRLIYFSYDVKMKEKGDIPEGYSVSREKKERFSLILESASTNQTSMYLCASSQNTGELFFGEGSRLTVL.

This chain links TRBV5-1 with TRBJ2-1, with TRBD2 matching over 15 bases. This CDR3 contains 15 residues. V lost 3 bases and J lost 6; bases outside the gene matches: 1. In germline, CDR1 is SGHRS, CDR2 YFSETQ. CDR3 loop: CASSWTSGGVNEQFF. CDR3 nucleotide sequence: TGCGCCAGCAGCTGGACTAGCGGGGGGGTCAATGAGCAGTTCTTC.

The genes are TRBV28 and TRBJ2-1, with a weak D call TRBD2 (5 bases). The V end was cut by 8 bases, the J end by 5 bases, with 10 bases between. Germline CDR1 and CDR2: MDHEN and SYDVKM. The CDR3 sequence is 12 residues long. CDR3 sequence reads: CASERNHNEQFF. As DNA, the CDR3 is TGTGCCAGCGAGCGGAACCACAATGAGCAGTTCTTC.

This sequence joins TRBV19 and TRBJ2-1; possible D gene TRBD1, 5 bases. CDR1 LNHDA and CDR2 SQIVND come from the germline V gene (reference sequence). V lost 6 bases, J lost 15 bases, and 24 bases lay in between. CDR3 length: 14 amino acids. CDR3 region: CASSIEVGRQGLFF. The CDR3 DNA is TGTGCCAGTAGCATTGAAGTAGGGCGGCAGGGTCTGTTCTTC. Filled out from reference TRBV19 and TRBJ2-1, the complete variable domain reads DGGITQSPKYLFRKEGQNVTLSCEQNLNHDAMYWYRQDPGQGLRLIYYSQIVNDFQKGDIAEGYSVSREKKESFPLTVTSAQKNPTAFYLCASSIEVGRQGLFFGPGTRLTVL.

The J gene is TRBJ1-6, the V gene TRBV28; 8 bases fit TRBD1. The CDR3 sequence is 12 residues long. Trimming removed 6 bases from V and 14 bases from J; junction bases left unmatched: 6. Germline assignment: CDR1 MDHEN and CDR2 SYDVKM. The DNA of the CDR3 is TGTGCCAGCAGGGACAGGGATAAGTCCCTCCACTTT. It is translated as CASRDRDKSLHF.

This clone was counted between two and nine times. The V and J genes are TRBV6-1 and TRBJ1-1, with D hard to call. The CDR3 extends over 15 amino acids. From germline, CDR1 is MNHNS and CDR2 SASEGT. V shed 8 bases and J shed 0 bases, with 16 bases lying between them. CDR3 loop: CASHFVQTVNTEAFF. In DNA, the CDR3 is TGTGCCAGCCATTTCGTACAGACGGTGAACACTGAAGCTTTCTTT.

Written as DNA, the CDR3 is TGTGCCAGCAGAACTAGACTAGCGGGGGACCAAAGCTCCTACAATGAGCAGTTCTTC. Translated, it gives CASRTRLAGDQSSYNEQFF. J is TRBJ2-1 and V is TRBV27, with 12 bases lining up with TRBD2. The CDR3 is 19 residues long. J was trimmed by 0 bases and V by 6 bases; bases with no gene match: 12. Germline CDR1 is MNHEY and CDR2 is SMNVEV (reference sequence).

The V and J genes are TRBV15 and TRBJ2-5; weak D call: TRBD2 (7 bases). The J call is doubtful: the DNA matches TRBJ2-7 better. The CDR3 has 15 residues. Germline V gene sequence: CDR1 LNHNV, CDR2 YYDKDF (reference sequence). The CDR3 protein is CATSREGGQVYEQYF. The CDR3 region has the DNA TGTGCCACCAGCAGAGAGGGGGGGCAGGTATACGAGCAGTACTTC.

This chain joins TRBV7-2 and TRBJ1-5; 8 bases are shared with TRBD1. The germline V gene encodes CDR1 SGHTA and CDR2 FQGNSA. Losses at the gene ends were 3 bases for V and 8 bases for J; bases not matched to a gene: 6. This CDR3 comprises 14 residues. The chain's CDR3 is CASSLNQGAKPQHF. CDR3 DNA: TGTGCCAGCAGCTTGAACCAGGGGGCGAAGCCCCAGCATTTT.

V is TRBV4-1 and J is TRBJ2-7; D is perhaps TRBD2 (6 bases). In germline, CDR1 is MGHRA, CDR2 YSYEKL. This CDR3 spans 15 amino acids. V lost 1 base and J lost 0, with 10 bases in between. The CDR3 loop reads CASSQGGTSSYEQYF. The CDR3 DNA reads as TGCGCCAGCAGCCAAGGCGGGACCAGCTCCTACGAGCAGTACTTC.

The rearrangement links TRBV6-1 to TRBJ2-3; 10 nucleotides line up with TRBD2. CDR1 MNHNS and CDR2 SASEGT come from the germline V gene. With V trimmed by 4 bases and J by 4 bases, 5 bases remained unmatched. The CDR3 length is 15 residues. DNA for the CDR3: TGTGCCAGCAGTGTACTAGCGGGATCTCCAGATACGCAGTATTTT. It translates to CASSVLAGSPDTQYF.

The gene calls are TRBV4-1 and TRBJ2-2; 8 positions match TRBD2. V shed 4 bases, J shed 5 bases, and the junction held 6 bases outside the gene matches. This CDR3 is built from 15 residues. Looked up from germline, CDR1 is MGHRA and CDR2 is YSYEKL. The chain's CDR3 is CASSLGLVWTGELFF. Written as DNA, the CDR3 is TGCGCCAGCAGCCTGGGACTAGTATGGACCGGGGAGCTGTTTTTT.

The V gene is TRBV4-2, the J gene TRBJ2-1; the D gene is possibly TRBD2 (6 bases). The CDR3 totals 12 residues. CDR1 is LGHNA, CDR2 YNFKEQ, per germline. Trimming cost V 4 bases and J 12 bases, with 13 bases left between them. This CDR3 is CASSPRGAGQFF. CDR3 sequence (DNA): TGTGCCAGCAGCCCCCGTGGAGCGGGGCAGTTCTTC.

The gene calls are TRBV4-1 and TRBJ1-1; 8 bases map to TRBD1. This CDR3 is built from 16 residues. Germline values: CDR1 MGHRA, CDR2 YSYEKL. V was clipped by 4 bases and J by 5 bases; unmatched bases: 12. The CDR3 protein is CASSPGQGNLGTEAFF. CDR3 nucleotides: TGCGCCAGCAGCCCAGGACAGGGTAATTTGGGGACTGAAGCTTTCTTT.

The chain combines TRBV2 with TRBJ2-1; maybe TRBD1 (6 bases). Per germline, CDR1 SNHLY and CDR2 FYNNEI. This CDR3 region has 14 residues. With 7 bases removed from V and 6 bases from J, the gap between germline ends came to 16 bases. CDR3 nucleotide sequence: TGTGCCAGCAATTCCGGACAGCATCCCAATGAGCAGTTCTTC. Protein product: CASNSGQHPNEQFF. Together with reference TRBV2 and TRBJ2-1, the CDR3 gives the full variable domain: EPEVTQTPSHQVTQMGQEVILRCVPISNHLYFYWYRQILGQKVEFLVSFYNNEISEKSEIFDDQFSVERPDGSNFTLKIRSTKLEDSAMYFCASNSGQHPNEQFFGPGTRLTVL.

CDR3 bases: TGTGCCAGCAGTTACCCCGGACTACTAACCTACGAGCAGTACTTC. Amino acids: CASSYPGLLTYEQYF. The J gene is TRBJ2-7, the V gene TRBV6-6; D perhaps matches TRBD2 (6 bases). The CDR3 spans 15 residues. Germline loops: CDR1 MNHNY, CDR2 SVGAGI (reference sequence). V lost 2 bases and J 2 bases, leaving 13 bases between the germline ends.

This sequence joins TRBV10-3 and TRBJ2-1, with 7 bases identical to TRBD2. The V segment lost 6 bases and the J segment 7 bases; nucleotides outside the gene matches: 3. This CDR3 is 12 amino acids long. Germline values: CDR1 ENHRY, CDR2 SYGVKD. CDR3 sequence: CAIRREGNEQFF. In DNA form, the CDR3 reads TGTGCCATCAGGAGGGAGGGAAATGAGCAGTTCTTC.

The CDR3 sequence: CASTQRGYPDTQYF. In DNA form, the CDR3 reads TGTGCCAGTACTCAGCGGGGGTATCCGGATACGCAGTATTTT. The V and J genes are TRBV19 and TRBJ2-3, with 8 bases lining up with TRBD2. V was pared by 7 bases and J by 6 bases, with 9 bases of the junction left unmatched. Per the germline V gene, CDR1 is LNHDA and CDR2 is SQIVND (reference sequence). This CDR3 contains 14 residues.

V gene TRBV11-3 combines with J gene TRBJ2-1; D may be TRBD2 (7 bases). Between the trimmed V and J ends, which lost 2 bases and 2 bases, there was a span of 13 bases. The CDR3 covers 16 residues. Germline V gene sequence: CDR1 SGHNT, CDR2 YENEEA. The CDR3 is CASSLRGAFAYNEQFF. DNA of the CDR3: TGTGCCAGCAGCTTACGGGGGGCTTTCGCCTACAATGAGCAGTTCTTC.

The chain couples TRBV2 to TRBJ1-1, with D tentatively TRBD1 (5 bases). Germline V gene data show CDR1 as SNHLY and CDR2 as FYNNEI. Trimming took 8 bases from V and 1 from J, leaving 14 bases between them. CDR3 size: 14 residues. CDR3 sequence (DNA): TGTGCCAGCTCACCCAGGGTCTCGAACACTGAAGCTTTCTTT. It translates to CASSPRVSNTEAFF.

Details on this clone: A junction end diverges from the germline sequence, so it may reflect a read error. The sample holds other DNA sequences that translate to the same CDR3. The rearrangement joins TRBV9 to TRBJ1-4; a weak D match, TRBD1 (6 bases). The CDR3 has 14 residues. Germline-derived CDR1 and CDR2 are SGDLS and YYNGEE. The CDR3 DNA reads TGCGCCAGCAGCAGAAGGGGGAGTAATGAAAAACTGTTTTTT. It is translated as CASSRRGSNEKLFF.